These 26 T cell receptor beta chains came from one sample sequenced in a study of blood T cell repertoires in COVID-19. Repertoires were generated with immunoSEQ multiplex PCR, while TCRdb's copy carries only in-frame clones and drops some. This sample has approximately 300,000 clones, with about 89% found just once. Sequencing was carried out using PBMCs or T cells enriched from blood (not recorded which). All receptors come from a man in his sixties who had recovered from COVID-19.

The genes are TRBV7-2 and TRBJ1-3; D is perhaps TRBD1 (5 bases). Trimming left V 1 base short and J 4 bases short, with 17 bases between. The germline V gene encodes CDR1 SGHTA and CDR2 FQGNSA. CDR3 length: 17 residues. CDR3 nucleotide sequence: TGTGCCAGCAGCTTAGGGATAACAATGGACATCGGAAACACCATATATTTT. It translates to CASSLGITMDIGNTIYF.

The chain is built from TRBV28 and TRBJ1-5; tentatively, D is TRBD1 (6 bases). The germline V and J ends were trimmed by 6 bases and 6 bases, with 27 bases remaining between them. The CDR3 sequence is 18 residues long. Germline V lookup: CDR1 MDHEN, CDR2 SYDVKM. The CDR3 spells CASRTLQEQGGVFQPQHF. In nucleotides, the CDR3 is TGTGCCAGCAGAACACTCCAAGAACAGGGTGGGGTTTTTCAGCCCCAGCATTTT.

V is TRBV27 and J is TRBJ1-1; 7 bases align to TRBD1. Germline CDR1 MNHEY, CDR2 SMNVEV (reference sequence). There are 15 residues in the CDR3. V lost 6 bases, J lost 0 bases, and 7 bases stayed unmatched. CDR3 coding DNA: TGTGCCAGCAGGTCCGGGACAGCCATGAACACTGAAGCTTTCTTT. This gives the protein CASRSGTAMNTEAFF.

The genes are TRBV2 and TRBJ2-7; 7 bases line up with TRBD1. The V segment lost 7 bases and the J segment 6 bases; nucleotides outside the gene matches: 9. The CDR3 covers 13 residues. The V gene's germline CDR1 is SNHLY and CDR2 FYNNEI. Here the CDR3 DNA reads TGTGCCAGCAATCCGACAGGGCTGGGCGAGCAGTACTTC. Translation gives CASNPTGLGEQYF. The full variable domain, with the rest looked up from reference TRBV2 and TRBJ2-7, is EPEVTQTPSHQVTQMGQEVILRCVPISNHLYFYWYRQILGQKVEFLVSFYNNEISEKSEIFDDQFSVERPDGSNFTLKIRSTKLEDSAMYFCASNPTGLGEQYFGPGTRLTVT.

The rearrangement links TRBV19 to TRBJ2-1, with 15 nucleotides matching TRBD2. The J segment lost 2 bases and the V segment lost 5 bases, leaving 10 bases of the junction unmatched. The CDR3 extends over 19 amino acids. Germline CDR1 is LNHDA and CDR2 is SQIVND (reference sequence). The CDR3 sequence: CASSFPGLAGGSTYNEQFF. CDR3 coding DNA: TGTGCCAGTAGTTTCCCGGGACTAGCGGGAGGATCTACCTACAATGAGCAGTTCTTC.

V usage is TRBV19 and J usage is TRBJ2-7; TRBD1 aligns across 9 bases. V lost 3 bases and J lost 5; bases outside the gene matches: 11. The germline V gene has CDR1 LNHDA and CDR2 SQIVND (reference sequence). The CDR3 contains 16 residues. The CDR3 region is CASSIGTGNFRDEQYF. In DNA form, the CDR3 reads TGTGCCAGTAGTATTGGGACAGGGAATTTTCGGGACGAGCAGTACTTC. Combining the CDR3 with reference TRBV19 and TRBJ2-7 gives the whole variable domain DGGITQSPKYLFRKEGQNVTLSCEQNLNHDAMYWYRQDPGQGLRLIYYSQIVNDFQKGDIAEGYSVSREKKESFPLTVTSAQKNPTAFYLCASSIGTGNFRDEQYFGPGTRLTVT.

Here the CDR3 DNA reads TGTGCCAGCAGCCGACAGGGGCAAGAGACCCAGTACTTC. Translation: CASSRQGQETQYF. The chain has TRBV9 and TRBJ2-5, with 8 bases aligning to TRBD1. Trimming took 4 bases from V and 2 from J; bases not matched to a gene: 1. Germline CDR1 is SGDLS and CDR2 is YYNGEE. This CDR3 is 13 amino acids long.

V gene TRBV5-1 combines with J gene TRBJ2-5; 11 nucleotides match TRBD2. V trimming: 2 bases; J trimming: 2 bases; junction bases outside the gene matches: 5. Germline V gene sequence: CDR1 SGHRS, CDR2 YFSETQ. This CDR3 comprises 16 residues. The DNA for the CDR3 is TGCGCCAGCAGCTTACTACCTAGCGGGGGGCAAGAGACCCAGTACTTC. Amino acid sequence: CASSLLPSGGQETQYF.

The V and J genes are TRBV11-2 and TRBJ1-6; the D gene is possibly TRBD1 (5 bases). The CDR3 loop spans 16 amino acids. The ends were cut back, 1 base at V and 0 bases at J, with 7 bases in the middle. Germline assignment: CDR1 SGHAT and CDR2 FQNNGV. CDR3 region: CASSLGGVSYNSPLHF. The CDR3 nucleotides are TGTGCCAGCAGCTTAGGGGGGGTCTCCTATAATTCACCCCTCCACTTT.

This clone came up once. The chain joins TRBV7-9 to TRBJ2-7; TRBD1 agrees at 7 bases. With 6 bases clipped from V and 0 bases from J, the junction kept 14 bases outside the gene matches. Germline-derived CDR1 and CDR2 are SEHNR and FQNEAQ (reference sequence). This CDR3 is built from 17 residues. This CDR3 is CASRPITGTDFSYEQYF. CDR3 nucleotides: TGTGCCAGCAGGCCAATAACCGGGACAGATTTCTCCTACGAGCAGTACTTC.

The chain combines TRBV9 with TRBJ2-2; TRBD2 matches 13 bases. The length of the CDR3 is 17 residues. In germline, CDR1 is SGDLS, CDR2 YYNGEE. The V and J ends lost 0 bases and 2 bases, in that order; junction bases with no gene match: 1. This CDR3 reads CASSVAGLAGNTGELFF. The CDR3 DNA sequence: TGTGCCAGCAGCGTAGCGGGACTAGCGGGAAACACCGGGGAGCTGTTTTTT.

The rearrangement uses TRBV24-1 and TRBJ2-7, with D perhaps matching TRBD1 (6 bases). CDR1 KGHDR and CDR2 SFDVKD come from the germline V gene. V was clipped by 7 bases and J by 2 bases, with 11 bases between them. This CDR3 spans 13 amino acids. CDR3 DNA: TGTGCCACCAGGCCGGGACAACCCTACGAGCAGTACTTC. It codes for CATRPGQPYEQYF.

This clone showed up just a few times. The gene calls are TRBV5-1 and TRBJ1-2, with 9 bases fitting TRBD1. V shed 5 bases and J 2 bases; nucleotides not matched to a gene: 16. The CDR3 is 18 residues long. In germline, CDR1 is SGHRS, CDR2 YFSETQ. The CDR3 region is CASSRWATGGVSNYGYTF. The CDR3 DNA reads TGCGCCAGCAGTCGCTGGGCTACAGGGGGCGTCTCAAACTATGGCTACACCTTC.

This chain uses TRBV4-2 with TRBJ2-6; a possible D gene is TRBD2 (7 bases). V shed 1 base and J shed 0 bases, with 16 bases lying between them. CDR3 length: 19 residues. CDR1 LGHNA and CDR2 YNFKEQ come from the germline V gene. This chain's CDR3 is CASSQVVRGALSGANVLTF. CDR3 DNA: TGTGCCAGCAGCCAAGTGGTACGGGGGGCTCTCTCTGGGGCCAACGTCCTGACTTTC.

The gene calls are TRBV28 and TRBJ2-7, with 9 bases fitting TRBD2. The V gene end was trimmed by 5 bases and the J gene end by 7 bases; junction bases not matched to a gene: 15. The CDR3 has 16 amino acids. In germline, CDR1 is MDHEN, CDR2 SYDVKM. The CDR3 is CASSPTWTSVSREQYF. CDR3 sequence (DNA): TGTGCCAGCAGTCCAACATGGACTAGCGTCAGTCGGGAGCAGTACTTC.

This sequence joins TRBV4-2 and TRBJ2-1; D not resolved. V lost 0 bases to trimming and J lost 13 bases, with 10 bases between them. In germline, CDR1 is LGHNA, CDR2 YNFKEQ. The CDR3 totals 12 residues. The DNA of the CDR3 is TGTGCCAGCAGCCAAGATTCGCCAGGCCAGTTCTTC. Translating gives CASSQDSPGQFF.

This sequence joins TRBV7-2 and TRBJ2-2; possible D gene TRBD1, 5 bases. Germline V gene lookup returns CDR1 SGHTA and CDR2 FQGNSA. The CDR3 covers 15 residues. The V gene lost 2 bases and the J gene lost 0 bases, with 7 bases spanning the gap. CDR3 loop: CASSLRTTNTGELFF. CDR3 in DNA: TGTGCCAGCAGCTTAAGGACAACGAACACCGGGGAGCTGTTTTTT.

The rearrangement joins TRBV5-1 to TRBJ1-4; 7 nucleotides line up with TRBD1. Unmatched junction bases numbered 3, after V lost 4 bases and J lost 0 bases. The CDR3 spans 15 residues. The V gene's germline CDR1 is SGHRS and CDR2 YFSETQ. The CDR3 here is CASSQTGATNEKLFF. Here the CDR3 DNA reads TGCGCCAGCAGCCAAACAGGGGCAACTAATGAAAAACTGTTTTTT.

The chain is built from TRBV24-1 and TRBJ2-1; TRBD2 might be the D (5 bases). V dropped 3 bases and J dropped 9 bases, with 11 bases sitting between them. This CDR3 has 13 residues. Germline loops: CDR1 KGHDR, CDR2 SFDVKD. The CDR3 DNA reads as TGTGCCACCAGTGATACTCGGGCGGGTGAGCAGTTCTTC. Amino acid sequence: CATSDTRAGEQFF.

CDR3 sequence reads: CASSLAQPLGVAGAFSGANVLTF. CDR3 sequence (DNA): TGCGCCAGCAGCTTGGCCCAACCCCTGGGGGTAGCGGGAGCCTTCTCTGGGGCCAACGTCCTGACTTTC. The chain carries TRBV5-1 and TRBJ2-6, with 9 bases that match TRBD2. Trimming at V came to 0 bases and at J to 0 bases, leaving 19 bases not matched to a gene. The germline gives CDR1 SGHRS, CDR2 YFSETQ. The CDR3 runs 23 residues.

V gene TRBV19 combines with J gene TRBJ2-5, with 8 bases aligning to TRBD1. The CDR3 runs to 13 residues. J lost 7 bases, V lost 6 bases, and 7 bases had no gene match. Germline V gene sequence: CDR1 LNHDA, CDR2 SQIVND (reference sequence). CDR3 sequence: CASRSTGAGTQYF. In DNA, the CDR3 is TGTGCCAGTAGATCGACAGGGGCGGGGACCCAGTACTTC.

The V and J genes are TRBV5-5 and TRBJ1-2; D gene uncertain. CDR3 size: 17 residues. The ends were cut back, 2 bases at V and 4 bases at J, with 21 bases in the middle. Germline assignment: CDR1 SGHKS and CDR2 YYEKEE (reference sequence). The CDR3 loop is CASSFHLIRRQVYGYTF. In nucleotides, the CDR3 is TGTGCCAGCAGCTTTCACCTGATCAGGAGGCAGGTCTATGGCTACACCTTC.

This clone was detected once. In DNA form, the CDR3 reads TGCGCCAGCTATCCTTTCGGGATGAACACTGAAGCTTTCTTT. Protein: CASYPFGMNTEAFF. The rearrangement joins TRBV5-1 to TRBJ1-1; D ambiguous. Germline CDR1 reads SGHRS; CDR2 reads YFSETQ. V lost 7 bases, J lost 0 bases, and 13 bases lay in between. This CDR3 is 14 amino acids long.

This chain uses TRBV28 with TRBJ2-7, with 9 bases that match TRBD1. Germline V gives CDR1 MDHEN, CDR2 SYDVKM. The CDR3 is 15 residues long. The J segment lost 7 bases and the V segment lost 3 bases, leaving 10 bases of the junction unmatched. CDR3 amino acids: CASSFPRDRAREQYF. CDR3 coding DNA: TGTGCCAGCAGTTTCCCCCGGGACAGGGCTCGGGAGCAGTACTTC. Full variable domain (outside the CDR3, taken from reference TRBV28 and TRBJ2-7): DVKVTQSSRYLVKRTGEKVFLECVQDMDHENMFWYRQDPGLGLRLIYFSYDVKMKEKGDIPEGYSVSREKKERFSLILESASTNQTSMYLCASSFPRDRAREQYFGPGTRLTVT.

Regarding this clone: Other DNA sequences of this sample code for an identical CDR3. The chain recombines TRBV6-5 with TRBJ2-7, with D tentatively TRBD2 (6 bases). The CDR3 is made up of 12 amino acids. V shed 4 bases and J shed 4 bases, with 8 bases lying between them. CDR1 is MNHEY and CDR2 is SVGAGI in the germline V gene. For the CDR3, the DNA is TGTGCCAGCAGTTCGGGGGTTTACGAGCAGTACTTC. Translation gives CASSSGVYEQYF.

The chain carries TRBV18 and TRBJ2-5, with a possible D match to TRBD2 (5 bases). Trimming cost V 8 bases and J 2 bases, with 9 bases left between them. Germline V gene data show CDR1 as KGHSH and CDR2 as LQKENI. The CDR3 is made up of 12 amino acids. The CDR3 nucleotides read TGTGCCAGCACCCGAGGGCAAGAGACCCAGTACTTC. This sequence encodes CASTRGQETQYF.